This TCR beta chain was captured in a study of T cell responses to AZD1222 COVID-19 vaccine. Notes on the study in general: The sample set comprised mostly white British donors with more females, and clonal diversity was possibly underestimated. Unmutated variant regions reportedly attract nearly half of all spike-specific TCRs.

Germline CDR1 is SGHNT and CDR2 is YYREEE (reference sequence). The CDR3 covers 16 residues. V was pared by 7 bases and J by 7 bases, with 19 bases of the junction left unmatched. Some clones are missing from TCRdb's copy, which holds only in-frame ones; the method was immunoSEQ multiplex PCR. The sample carries tens of thousands of clones, less than 95% recorded once. Points on this clone: Its antigen is still unknown.

The clonotype comes from an adult who received the AZD1222 COVID-19 vaccine. The rearrangement joins TRBV5-4 to TRBJ1-1, with 7 bases aligning to TRBD1. Sequencing was performed on peripheral blood, taken 28 days after the second AZD1222 dose. The CDR3, as DNA: TGTGCCAGCCACAGAGGGGGCCCGCACAGGGAACATGAAGCTTTCTTT. Translation: CASHRGGPHREHEAFF.